This is a list of T cell receptor beta chains from one sample in a study of shared clonotypes between healthy human individuals. Only in-frame clones appear in the TCRdb table, and some are missing; sequencing was by immunoSEQ multiplex PCR. The data show about 2,100,000 clones, 85% to 95% seen once. Material: naive CD8+ T cells from PBMCs. These receptors all come from a young man in good health. Some clones in this sample may be carry-over from other donors' samples. The CDR3 runs from the conserved cysteine through the conserved F or W. A D gene is named only where the DNA matches it firmly. Size is stated for part of the rows, as once, few or many counts, or as a class when the clone is expanded.

clone_size,v_call,d_call,j_call,cdr3_aa,cdr3_nt
NA,TRBV21-1,NA,TRBJ2-7,CASSGGTGGPYEQYF,TGTGCCAGCAGCGGCGGGACAGGGGGGCCCTACGAGCAGTACTTC
NA,TRBV27,NA,TRBJ2-5,CASSSRDLEGTQYF,TGTGCCAGCAGCTCCCGGGATCTCGAAGGGACCCAGTACTTC
NA,TRBV6-5,NA,TRBJ1-5,CASSLGFSNQPQHF,TGTGCCAGCAGTCTAGGGTTTAGCAATCAGCCCCAGCATTTT
NA,TRBV28,NA,TRBJ2-3,CASSIRPSTDTQYF,TGTGCCAGCAGTATTCGACCAAGCACAGATACGCAGTATTTT
NA,TRBV7-9,NA,TRBJ2-1,CASDGTIYNEQFF,TGTGCCAGCGACGGGACCATATACAATGAGCAGTTCTTC
NA,TRBV5-6,NA,TRBJ1-1,CASSLEVVAEAFF,TGTGCCAGCAGCTTGGAGGTCGTGGCTGAAGCTTTCTTT
NA,TRBV5-6,TRBD1,TRBJ1-5,CASSIQGVGNQPQHF,TGTGCCAGCAGCATACAGGGGGTAGGCAATCAGCCCCAGCATTTT
NA,TRBV4-1,NA,TRBJ1-1,CASSQYPEAFF,TGCGCCAGCAGCCAGTATCCTGAAGCTTTCTTT
NA,TRBV19,NA,TRBJ1-1,CASSKSRDDVGTEAFF,TGTGCCAGTAGTAAGTCGCGGGACGACGTAGGGACTGAAGCTTTCTTT
NA,TRBV11-2,NA,TRBJ1-2,CASSLATGDYYGYTF,TGTGCCAGCAGCTTAGCCACCGGGGACTACTATGGCTACACCTTC
NA,TRBV7-3,NA,TRBJ2-1,CASSDPSTESRDNEQFF,TGTGCCAGCAGCGACCCCTCGACAGAGTCCCGGGACAATGAGCAGTTCTTC
NA,TRBV2,TRBD2,TRBJ2-7,CASGETSGSDEQYF,TGTGCCAGCGGGGAGACTAGCGGGAGCGACGAGCAGTACTTC
NA,TRBV9,TRBD2,TRBJ2-2,CASSASGRGTGELFF,TGTGCCAGCAGCGCTAGCGGGAGAGGGACCGGGGAGCTGTTTTTT
NA,TRBV6-1,NA,TRBJ1-4,CASRGQANEKLFF,TGTGCCAGCAGGGGACAAGCTAATGAAAAACTGTTTTTT
NA,TRBV28,TRBD2,TRBJ2-1,CASSLGLREVGEQFF,TGTGCCAGCAGTTTAGGTCTCCGGGAGGTGGGTGAGCAGTTCTTC
NA,TRBV11-3,TRBD1,TRBJ2-7,CASSVGPGTAYEQYF,TGTGCCAGCAGCGTAGGCCCCGGGACAGCCTACGAGCAGTACTTC
once,TRBV7-2,TRBD2,TRBJ2-7,CASSWTSGESYEQYF,TGTGCCAGCAGCTGGACTAGCGGGGAGTCCTACGAGCAGTACTTC
NA,TRBV7-3,TRBD2,TRBJ2-5,CASSLRTSGLETQYF,TGTGCCAGCAGCTTAAGGACTAGCGGGCTAGAGACCCAGTACTTC
NA,TRBV12-5,NA,TRBJ2-5,CASGLHGEGRETQYF,TGTGCTAGTGGTTTGCATGGCGAGGGCCGAGAGACCCAGTACTTC
NA,TRBV27,NA,TRBJ2-1,CASSFGHLYNEQFF,TGTGCCAGCAGTTTCGGACACTTATACAATGAGCAGTTCTTC
NA,TRBV7-9,NA,TRBJ2-7,CASSLDPGRGYEQYF,TGTGCCAGCAGCTTAGACCCAGGGAGAGGCTACGAGCAGTACTTC